The TCR beta chain described here comes from a study of control samples from healthy donors and cancer patients. Trimming removed 3 bases from V and 2 bases from J, with 12 bases in between. Germline CDR1 and CDR2: SGHRS and YFSETQ. CDR3 length: 14 amino acids. Method: immunoSEQ multiplex PCR; TCRdb's copy keeps in-frame clones and lacks some. The sample records about 73,000 clones, about 90% being singletons. This chain links TRBV5-1 with TRBJ2-7; D is ambiguous. The TCR was taken from a woman between 45 and 65 years old in good health. The sample was blood. The CDR3 loop reads CASSSRGATYEQYF. CDR3 nucleotide sequence: TGCGCCAGCAGCTCCCGAGGCGCCACCTACGAGCAGTACTTC.